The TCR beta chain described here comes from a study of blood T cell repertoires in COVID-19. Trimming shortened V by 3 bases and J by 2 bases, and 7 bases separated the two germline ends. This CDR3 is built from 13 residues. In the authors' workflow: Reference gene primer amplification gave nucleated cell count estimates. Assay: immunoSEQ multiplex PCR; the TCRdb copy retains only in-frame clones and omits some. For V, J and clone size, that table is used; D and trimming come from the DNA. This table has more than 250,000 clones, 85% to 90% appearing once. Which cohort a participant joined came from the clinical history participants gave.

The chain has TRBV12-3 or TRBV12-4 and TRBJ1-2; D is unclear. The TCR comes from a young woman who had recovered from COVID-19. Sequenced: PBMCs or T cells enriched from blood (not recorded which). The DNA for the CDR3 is TGTGCCAGCAGTTTTGAACGGAACTATGGCTACACCTTC. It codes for CASSFERNYGYTF.